Listed below are T cell receptor beta chains from one sample, sequenced in a study of CD8+CD57+ T cells in acquired aplastic anemia. Each CDR3 protein gets one entry after TCRdb re-called the reads with MiXCR. The sample gives about 150,000 distinct CDR3 sequences, 52% of which show up once; over 9.5% is in the top ten. What was sequenced was sorted CD4+, CD8+, or CD8+CD57+ T cells (not recorded which) from PBMCs. The receptors derive from a human donor with aplastic anemia. Each CDR3 is given with its conserved first and last residue. The order of the fields is D gene, V gene, clone size, J gene, CDR3 DNA, CDR3 protein. A D gene is named only where the DNA matches it firmly. The listing skips clone size in some rows; elsewhere it reads once, few, many or a size class.

d_call: -
v_call: TRBV15
clone_size: many
j_call: TRBJ1-2
cdr3_nt: TGTGCCACCAGCAGAGATGTGGGGGGCGGCTATGGCTACACCTTC
cdr3_aa: CATSRDVGGGYGYTF

d_call: -
v_call: TRBV20-1
clone_size: -
j_call: TRBJ2-2
cdr3_nt: TGCAGTGCTAGAGATCAGGGGGGGTCCGGGGAGCTGTTTTTT
cdr3_aa: CSARDQGGSGELFF

d_call: -
v_call: TRBV7-8
clone_size: -
j_call: TRBJ2-2
cdr3_nt: TGTGCCAGCAGCACAGGACATCCGAACACCGGGGAGCTGTTTTTT
cdr3_aa: CASSTGHPNTGELFF

d_call: TRBD2
v_call: TRBV7-8
clone_size: many
j_call: TRBJ2-5
cdr3_nt: TGTGCCTCCGGATTTAGCGGGGGGGGGGCGGAGACCCAGTACTTC
cdr3_aa: CASGFSGGGAETQYF

d_call: -
v_call: TRBV9
clone_size: -
j_call: TRBJ1-1
cdr3_nt: TGTGCCAGCAGCCCCCAAACGAGGGCGCGGGGCACTGAAGCTTTCTTT
cdr3_aa: CASSPQTRARGTEAFF

d_call: -
v_call: TRBV6-1
clone_size: few
j_call: TRBJ2-7
cdr3_nt: TGTGCCAGCAGTGGATTGGGACGGGCCTACGAGCAGTACTTC
cdr3_aa: CASSGLGRAYEQYF

d_call: -
v_call: TRBV6-5
clone_size: many
j_call: TRBJ1-2
cdr3_nt: TGTGCCAGCAGTTCACAGGGTTCTGATGGCTACACCTTC
cdr3_aa: CASSSQGSDGYTF

d_call: -
v_call: TRBV19
clone_size: many
j_call: TRBJ2-7
cdr3_nt: TGTGCCAGTAGTATCAATGAAGGACACGAGCAGTACTTC
cdr3_aa: CASSINEGHEQYF

d_call: -
v_call: TRBV10-2
clone_size: many
j_call: TRBJ1-2
cdr3_nt: TGCGCCAGCAGTGAGATCGCCAGGGACGTGGTTGGCTACACCTTC
cdr3_aa: CASSEIARDVVGYTF

d_call: -
v_call: TRBV5-1
clone_size: once
j_call: TRBJ2-6
cdr3_nt: TGCGCCAGCAGCTTGGGACAGATGCGGGCTAACGTCCTGACTTTC
cdr3_aa: CASSLGQMRANVLTF

d_call: -
v_call: TRBV19
clone_size: many
j_call: TRBJ1-2
cdr3_nt: TGTGCCACTTCTTCGGGACGGCAACGCGCCTATGGCTACACCTTC
cdr3_aa: CATSSGRQRAYGYTF